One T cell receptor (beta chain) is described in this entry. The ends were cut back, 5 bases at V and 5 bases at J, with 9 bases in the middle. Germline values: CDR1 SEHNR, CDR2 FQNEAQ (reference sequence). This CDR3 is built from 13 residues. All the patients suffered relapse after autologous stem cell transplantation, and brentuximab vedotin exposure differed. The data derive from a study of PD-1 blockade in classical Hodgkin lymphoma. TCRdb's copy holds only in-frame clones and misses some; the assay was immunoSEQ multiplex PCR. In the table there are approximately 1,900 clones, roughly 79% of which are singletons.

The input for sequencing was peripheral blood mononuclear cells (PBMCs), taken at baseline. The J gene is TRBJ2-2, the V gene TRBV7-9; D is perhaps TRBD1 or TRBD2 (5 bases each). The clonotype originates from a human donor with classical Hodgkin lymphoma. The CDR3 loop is CASSGWGTGELFF. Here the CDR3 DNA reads TGTGCCAGCAGCGGATGGGGGACCGGGGAGCTGTTTTTT.